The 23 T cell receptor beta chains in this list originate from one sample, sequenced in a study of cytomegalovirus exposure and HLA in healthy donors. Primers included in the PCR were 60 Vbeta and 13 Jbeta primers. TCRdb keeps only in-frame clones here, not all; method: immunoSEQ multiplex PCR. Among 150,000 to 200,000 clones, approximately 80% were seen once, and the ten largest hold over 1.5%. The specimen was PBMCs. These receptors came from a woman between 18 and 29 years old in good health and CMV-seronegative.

CDR3 DNA sequence: TGTGCCACCAGCAGAGATAGCAGGGGAAGTCAGCCCCAGCATTTT. Translated, it gives CATSRDSRGSQPQHF. The rearrangement uses TRBV15 and TRBJ1-5, with D possibly matching TRBD1 (6 bases). Germline-derived CDR1 and CDR2 are LNHNV and YYDKDF (reference sequence). The CDR3 totals 15 residues. V was trimmed by 0 bases and J by 6 bases, leaving 12 bases between them.

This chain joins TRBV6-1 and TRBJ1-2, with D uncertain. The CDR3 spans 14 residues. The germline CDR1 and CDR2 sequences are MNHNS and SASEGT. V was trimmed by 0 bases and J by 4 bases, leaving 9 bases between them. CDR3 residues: CASSEAPRSYGYTF. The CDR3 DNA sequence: TGTGCCAGCAGTGAAGCCCCCCGGAGCTATGGCTACACCTTC.

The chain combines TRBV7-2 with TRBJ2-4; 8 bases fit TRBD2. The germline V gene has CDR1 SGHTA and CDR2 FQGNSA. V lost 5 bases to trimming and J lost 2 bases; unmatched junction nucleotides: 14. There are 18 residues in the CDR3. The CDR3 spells CASSLDGTSSYSKNIQYF. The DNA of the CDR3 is TGTGCCAGCAGCCTTGACGGGACTAGTAGTTATTCCAAAAACATTCAGTACTTC.

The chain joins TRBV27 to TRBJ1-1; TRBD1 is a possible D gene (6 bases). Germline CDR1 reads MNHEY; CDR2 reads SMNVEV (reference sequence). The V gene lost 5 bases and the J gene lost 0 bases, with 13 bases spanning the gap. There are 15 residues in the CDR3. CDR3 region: CASSPRQVMNTEAFF. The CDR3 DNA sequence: TGTGCCAGCAGTCCGCGACAGGTGATGAACACTGAAGCTTTCTTT.

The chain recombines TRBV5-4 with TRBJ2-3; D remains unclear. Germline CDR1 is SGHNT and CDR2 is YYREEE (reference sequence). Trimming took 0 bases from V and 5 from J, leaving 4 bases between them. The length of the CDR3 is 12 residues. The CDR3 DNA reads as TGTGCCAGCAGCTTGGCGGGAGATACGCAGTATTTT. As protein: CASSLAGDTQYF.

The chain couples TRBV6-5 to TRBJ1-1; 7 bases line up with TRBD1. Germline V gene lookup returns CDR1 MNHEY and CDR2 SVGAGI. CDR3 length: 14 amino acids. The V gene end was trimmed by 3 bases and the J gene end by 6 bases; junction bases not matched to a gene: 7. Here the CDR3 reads CASSYLQGLSEAFF. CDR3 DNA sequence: TGTGCCAGCAGTTATCTACAGGGGCTTTCTGAAGCTTTCTTT.

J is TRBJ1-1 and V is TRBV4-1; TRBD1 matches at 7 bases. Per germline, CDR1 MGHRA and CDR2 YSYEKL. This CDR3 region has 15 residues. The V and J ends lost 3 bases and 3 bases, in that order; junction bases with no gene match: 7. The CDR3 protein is CASSQARGIDTEAFF. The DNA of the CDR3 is TGCGCCAGCAGCCAGGCCAGGGGGATTGACACTGAAGCTTTCTTT.

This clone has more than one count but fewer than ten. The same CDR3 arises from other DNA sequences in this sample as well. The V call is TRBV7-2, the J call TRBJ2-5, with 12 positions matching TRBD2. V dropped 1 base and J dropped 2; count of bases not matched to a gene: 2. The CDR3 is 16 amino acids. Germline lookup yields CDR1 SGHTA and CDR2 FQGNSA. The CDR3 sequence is CASSLGTSGGQETQYF. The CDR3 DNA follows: TGTGCCAGCAGCTTAGGAACTAGCGGGGGGCAAGAGACCCAGTACTTC.

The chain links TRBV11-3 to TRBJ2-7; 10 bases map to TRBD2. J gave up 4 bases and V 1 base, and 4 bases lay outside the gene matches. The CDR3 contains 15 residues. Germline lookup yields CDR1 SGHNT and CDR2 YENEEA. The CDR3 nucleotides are TGTGCCAGCAGCTTAGTGGGTAGCGGGGGGTACGAGCAGTACTTC. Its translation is CASSLVGSGGYEQYF. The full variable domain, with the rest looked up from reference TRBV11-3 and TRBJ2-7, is EAGVVQSPRYKIIEKKQPVAFWCNPISGHNTLYWYLQNLGQGPELLIRYENEEAVDDSQLPKDRFSAERLKGVDSTLKIQPAELGDSAVYLCASSLVGSGGYEQYFGPGTRLTVT.

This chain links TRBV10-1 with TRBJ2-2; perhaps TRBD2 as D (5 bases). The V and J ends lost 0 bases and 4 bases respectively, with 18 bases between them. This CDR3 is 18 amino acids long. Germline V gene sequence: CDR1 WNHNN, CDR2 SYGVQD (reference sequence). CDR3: CASSESIWRQLRTGELFF. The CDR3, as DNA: TGCGCCAGCAGTGAGTCAATCTGGAGGCAGCTTCGCACCGGGGAGCTGTTTTTT.

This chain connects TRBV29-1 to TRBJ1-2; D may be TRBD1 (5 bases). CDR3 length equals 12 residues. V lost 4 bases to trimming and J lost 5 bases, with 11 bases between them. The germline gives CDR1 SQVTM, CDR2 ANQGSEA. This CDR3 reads CSVGSGEYGYTF. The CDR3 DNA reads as TGCAGCGTTGGTTCGGGGGAGTATGGCTACACCTTC.

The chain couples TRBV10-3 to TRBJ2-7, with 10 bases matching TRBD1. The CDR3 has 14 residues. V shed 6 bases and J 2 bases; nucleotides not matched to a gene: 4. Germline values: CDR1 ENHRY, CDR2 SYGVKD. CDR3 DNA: TGTGCCATCAGACCGACAGGGGGCGCCTACGAGCAGTACTTC. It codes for CAIRPTGGAYEQYF.

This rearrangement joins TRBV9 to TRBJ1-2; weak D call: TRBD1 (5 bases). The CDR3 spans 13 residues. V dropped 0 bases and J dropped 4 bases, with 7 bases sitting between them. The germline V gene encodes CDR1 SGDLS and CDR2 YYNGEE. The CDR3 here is CASSVEGPYGYTF. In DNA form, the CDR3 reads TGTGCCAGCAGCGTAGAGGGGCCCTATGGCTACACCTTC.

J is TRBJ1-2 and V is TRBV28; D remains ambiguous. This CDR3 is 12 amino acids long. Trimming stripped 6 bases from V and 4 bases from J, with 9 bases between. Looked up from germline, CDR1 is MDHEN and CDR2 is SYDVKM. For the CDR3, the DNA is TGTGCCAGCAGCGGACGGGGCTATGGCTACACCTTC. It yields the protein CASSGRGYGYTF.

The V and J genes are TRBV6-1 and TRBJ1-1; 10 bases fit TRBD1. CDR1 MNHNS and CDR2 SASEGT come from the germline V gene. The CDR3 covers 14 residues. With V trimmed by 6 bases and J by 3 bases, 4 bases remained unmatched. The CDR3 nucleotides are TGTGCCAGCAGACTTGGACAGGGGGACACTGAAGCTTTCTTT. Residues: CASRLGQGDTEAFF.

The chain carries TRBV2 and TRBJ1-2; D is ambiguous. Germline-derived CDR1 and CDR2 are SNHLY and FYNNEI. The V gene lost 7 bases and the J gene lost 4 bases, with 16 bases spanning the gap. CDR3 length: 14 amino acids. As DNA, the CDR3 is TGTGCCAGCAACCCCGCGGCGGTAGTCTATGGCTACACCTTC. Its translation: CASNPAAVVYGYTF. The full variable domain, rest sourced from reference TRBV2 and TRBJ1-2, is EPEVTQTPSHQVTQMGQEVILRCVPISNHLYFYWYRQILGQKVEFLVSFYNNEISEKSEIFDDQFSVERPDGSNFTLKIRSTKLEDSAMYFCASNPAAVVYGYTFGSGTRLTVV.

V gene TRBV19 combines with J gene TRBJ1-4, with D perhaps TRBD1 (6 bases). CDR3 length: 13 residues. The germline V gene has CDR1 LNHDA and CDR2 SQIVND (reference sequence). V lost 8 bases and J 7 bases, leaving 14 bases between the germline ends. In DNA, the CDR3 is TGTGCCAGTGGACAGCCCCACGCTGAAAAACTGTTTTTT. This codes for CASGQPHAEKLFF.

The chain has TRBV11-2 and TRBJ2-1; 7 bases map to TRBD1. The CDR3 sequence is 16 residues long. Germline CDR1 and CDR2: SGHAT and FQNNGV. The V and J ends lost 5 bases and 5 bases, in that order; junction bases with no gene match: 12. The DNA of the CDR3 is TGTGCCAGCAGCGGCGGTACAGGGGATGGTGACAATGAGCAGTTCTTC. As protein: CASSGGTGDGDNEQFF.

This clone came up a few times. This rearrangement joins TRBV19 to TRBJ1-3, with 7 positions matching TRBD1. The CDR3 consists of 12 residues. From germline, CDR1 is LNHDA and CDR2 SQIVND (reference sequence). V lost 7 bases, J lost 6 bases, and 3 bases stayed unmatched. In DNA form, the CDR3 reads TGTGCCAGTATGGGGACAGCAAACACCATATATTTT. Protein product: CASMGTANTIYF. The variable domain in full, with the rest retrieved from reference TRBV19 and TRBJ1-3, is DGGITQSPKYLFRKEGQNVTLSCEQNLNHDAMYWYRQDPGQGLRLIYYSQIVNDFQKGDIAEGYSVSREKKESFPLTVTSAQKNPTAFYLCASMGTANTIYFGEGSWLTVV.

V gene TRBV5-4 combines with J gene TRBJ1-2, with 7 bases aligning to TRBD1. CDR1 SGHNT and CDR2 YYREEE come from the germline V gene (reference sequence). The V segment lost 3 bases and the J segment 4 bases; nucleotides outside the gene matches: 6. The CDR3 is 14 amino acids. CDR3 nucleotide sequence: TGTGCCAGCAGCTCGACAGGGTCCTCCTATGGCTACACCTTC. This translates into CASSSTGSSYGYTF.

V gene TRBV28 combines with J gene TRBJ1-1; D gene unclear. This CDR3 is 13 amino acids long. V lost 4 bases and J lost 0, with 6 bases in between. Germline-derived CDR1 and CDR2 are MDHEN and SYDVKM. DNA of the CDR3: TGTGCCAGCAGTTACACAGTGAACACTGAAGCTTTCTTT. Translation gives CASSYTVNTEAFF.

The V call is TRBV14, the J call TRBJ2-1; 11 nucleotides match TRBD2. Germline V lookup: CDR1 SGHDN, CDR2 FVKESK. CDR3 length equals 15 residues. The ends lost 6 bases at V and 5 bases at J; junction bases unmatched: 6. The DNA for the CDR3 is TGTGCCAGCAGGATAGCGGGGGGGCGCCACAATGAGCAGTTCTTC. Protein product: CASRIAGGRHNEQFF.

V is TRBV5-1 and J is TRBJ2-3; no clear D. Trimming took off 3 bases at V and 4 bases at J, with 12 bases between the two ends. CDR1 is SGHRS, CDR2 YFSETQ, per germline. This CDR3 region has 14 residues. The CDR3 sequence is CASSWAQQPDTQYF. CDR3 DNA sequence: TGCGCCAGCAGCTGGGCCCAGCAACCAGATACGCAGTATTTT.